The 9 T cell receptor beta chains given below trace back to one sample, sequenced in a study of blood T cells in healthy people across ages. Primers used in a second PCR of roughly 6 to 12 cycles were a sample-barcoded 5' primer and a J-beta primer mix. TCRdb reanalysed the 5' RACE reads using MiXCR and keeps one entry per CDR3 protein. The data hold more than 900,000 distinct CDR3 sequences, with about 23% observed a single time. These data were also reused for a study on T cells of mothers and their children.

The sequenced sample consisted of blood. Receptors were obtained from a girl aged 2 to 10 in good health.

The V call is TRBV7-2, the J call TRBJ2-1, with D perhaps TRBD1 or TRBD2 (5 bases each). Looked up from germline, CDR1 is SGHTA and CDR2 is FQGNSA. This CDR3 comprises 15 residues. Trimming shortened V by 2 bases and J by 7 bases, and 15 bases separated the two germline ends. CDR3 in amino acids: CASSLSPGRRNEQFF. The CDR3, as DNA: TGTGCCAGCAGCTTATCCCCGGGGCGACGGAATGAGCAGTTCTTC.

Only a few counts were recorded for this clonotype. The chain employs TRBV27 and TRBJ1-1; the D gene is possibly TRBD1 (5 bases). Trimming stripped 2 bases from V and 8 bases from J, with 12 bases between. Germline assignment: CDR1 MNHEY and CDR2 SMNVEV (reference sequence). This CDR3 comprises 13 residues. CDR3 in amino acids: CASSLAGLSEAFF. In nucleotides, the CDR3 is TGTGCCAGCAGTTTAGCAGGGTTGTCGGAAGCTTTCTTT.

The chain has TRBV10-3 and TRBJ1-1; D is uncertain. This CDR3 has 11 residues. The V and J ends lost 6 bases and 3 bases respectively, with 5 bases between them. CDR1 and CDR2 (germline): ENHRY, SYGVKD. This CDR3 reads CAIRDDTEAFF. CDR3 sequence (DNA): TGTGCCATCAGGGATGACACTGAAGCTTTCTTT.

V usage is TRBV14 and J usage is TRBJ2-5, with no clear D. Trimming removed 0 bases from V and 7 bases from J, with 9 bases in between. Germline V gene data show CDR1 as SGHDN and CDR2 as FVKESK. CDR3 length: 13 amino acids. The chain's CDR3 is CASSQENSRTQYF. The CDR3 region has the DNA TGTGCCAGCAGCCAAGAGAACAGTAGGACCCAGTACTTC.

This clonotype was seen a few times. This chain joins TRBV20-1 and TRBJ2-3; 8 nucleotides align to TRBD1. CDR1 is DFQATT, CDR2 SNEGSKA, per germline (reference sequence). There are 13 residues in the CDR3. V shed 7 bases and J 2 bases; nucleotides not matched to a gene: 5. This chain's CDR3 is CSVLDRDTDTQYF. The CDR3 DNA is TGCAGTGTCCTGGACAGGGACACAGATACGCAGTATTTT.

A remark on this clonotype: This CDR3 is missing its conserved last phenylalanine or tryptophan, likely due to a read error. This chain links TRBV5-6 with TRBJ2-5, with TRBD2 identical over 11 bases. The J call could be wrong; TRBJ2-1 is a better fit for the DNA end. Germline V gene data show CDR1 as SGHDT and CDR2 as YYEEEE. The CDR3 length is 17 residues. CDR3 DNA sequence: TGTGCCAGCAGCTTCTCTCTAGCGGGGGGCTTTTTCAATGAGCAGTTCCTC. The encoded protein is CASSFSLAGGFFNEQFL.

This clonotype has more than one count but fewer than ten. This chain links TRBV29-1 with TRBJ1-3, with D possibly being TRBD1 (6 bases). The CDR3 is 13 amino acids. Trimming left V 4 bases short and J 0 bases short, with 7 bases between. The germline gives CDR1 SQVTM, CDR2 ANQGSEA. In nucleotides, the CDR3 is TGCAGCGTTGTAGGGGGCTCTGGAAACACCATATATTTT. As protein: CSVVGGSGNTIYF.

Many counts were recorded for this clonotype. This chain joins TRBV20-1 and TRBJ2-5; 12 nucleotides match TRBD2. V was clipped by 3 bases and J by 1 base; unmatched bases: 3. The CDR3 is made up of 15 amino acids. In germline, CDR1 is DFQATT, CDR2 SNEGSKA (reference sequence). CDR3 sequence reads: CSASVGLAGQETQYF. CDR3 coding DNA: TGCAGTGCTAGCGTGGGACTAGCGGGCCAAGAGACCCAGTACTTC.

The chain carries TRBV20-1 and TRBJ1-3; no reliable D call. V was shortened by 2 bases and J by 0 bases, with 17 bases between the two germline ends. The CDR3 length is 17 residues. The germline V gene has CDR1 DFQATT and CDR2 SNEGSKA (reference sequence). The CDR3 protein is CSARMLGGGFSGNTIYF. CDR3 nucleotides: TGCAGTGCTAGAATGTTGGGTGGAGGCTTCTCTGGAAACACCATATATTTT.